The rows below give T cell receptor beta chains drawn from one sample of a study of tumor-infiltrating lymphocytes in primary liver carcinoma. TCRdb re-derived calls from the multiplex PCR reads in MiXCR, one entry per CDR3 protein. The sample contains about 320,000 distinct CDR3 sequences, about 62% of which appear only once. Sequencing used peripheral blood. The source is a middle-aged man with primary liver carcinoma and hepatitis B virus infection. CDR3s include the opening cysteine and the closing phenylalanine or tryptophan. D genes are given only for firm matches. Not every row has a clone size; where given, it reads once, few, many or a size class.

TRBD2	TRBV6-5	many	TRBJ2-7	CASSYRYPSGISSYEQYF	TGTGCCAGCAGTTACCGCTACCCTAGCGGGATCAGCTCCTACGAGCAGTACTTC
TRBD1	TRBV5-6	few	TRBJ2-2	CASSLRQGETGELFF	TGTGCCAGCAGCTTAAGGCAGGGGGAGACCGGGGAGCTGTTTTTT
.	TRBV30	few	TRBJ2-5	CAWSGVGQGKTQYF	TGTGCCTGGAGTGGGGTGGGCCAGGGAAAGACCCAGTACTTC
.	TRBV29-1	many	TRBJ2-3	CSVPPRGRGTDTQYF	TGCAGCGTCCCCCCCAGGGGCCGGGGCACAGATACGCAGTATTTT
TRBD2	TRBV11-2	once	TRBJ2-7	CASNYARTRLYEQYF	TGTGCCAGCAACTACGCTAGGACTAGGCTCTACGAGCAGTACTTC
TRBD1	TRBV5-5	.	TRBJ2-3	CASSTGQPADTQYF	TGTGCCAGCAGCACGGGACAGCCGGCAGATACGCAGTATTTT
.	TRBV6-6	many	TRBJ1-1	CASSRRELGTEAFF	TGTGCCAGCAGTCGTAGGGAGTTGGGGACTGAAGCTTTCTTT
TRBD2	TRBV5-4	few	TRBJ2-5	CASSSASGRVETQYF	TGTGCCAGCAGCTCTGCTAGCGGGCGGGTGGAGACCCAGTACTTC
TRBD1	TRBV6-5	many	TRBJ1-2	CASSSQQGASGGYTF	TGTGCCAGCAGTTCCCAACAGGGGGCGTCGGGCGGCTACACCTTC
.	TRBV5-4	.	TRBJ2-2	CASSDAIAGTGELFF	TGTGCCAGCAGCGACGCCATTGCGGGCACCGGGGAGCTGTTTTTT
.	TRBV11-2	few	TRBJ2-1	CASSPRVGSVNEQFF	TGTGCCAGCAGCCCCCGTGTGGGGTCGGTCAATGAGCAGTTCTTC
TRBD2	TRBV5-1	.	TRBJ2-7	CASSTTSGVYEQYF	TGCGCCAGCAGCACAACTAGCGGGGTCTACGAGCAGTACTTC
TRBD1	TRBV10-3	many	TRBJ2-3	CAISAGTETSTDTQYF	TGTGCCATCAGTGCCGGGACAGAAACTAGCACAGATACGCAGTATTTT
TRBD1	TRBV7-8	.	TRBJ2-5	CASTKNRGLQEGTLYF	TGTGCCAGCACCAAAAACAGGGGGCTCCAGGAAGGGACCCTGTACTTC
.	TRBV6-5	few	TRBJ1-2	CASNDRNYGYTF	TGTGCCAGCAACGACAGGAACTATGGCTACACCTTC
.	TRBV4-1	few	TRBJ1-2	CASSQEAIARGDGYTF	TGCGCCAGCAGCCAAGAAGCGATTGCCAGGGGTGACGGCTACACCTTC
.	TRBV11-2	.	TRBJ2-1	CASSSNKKGATGQFF	TGTGCCAGCAGTTCTAACAAGAAGGGAGCGACTGGGCAGTTCTTC